The 22 T cell receptor beta chains below were found in one sample sequenced in a study of blood T cell repertoires in COVID-19 (dated by TCRdb to the early 2020s). Library generation was performed with the immunoSEQ multiplex PCR assay. As stored in TCRdb, this immuneACCESS dataset retains in-frame rearrangements with V and J assigned. A fraction of the clones does not appear; measured against another copy, unresolved V genes explain less than half of the discrepancy, and the remainder lacks a known reason. The sample has about 100,000 clones on record, just under 85% of them singletons. The top ten constitute around an eighth of the sample. The sample consisted of peripheral blood. These receptors originate from a man between 50 and 59 years old with active or convalescent COVID-19.

The chain employs TRBV7-2 and TRBJ2-5; TRBD2 is a possible D gene (5 bases). The V end was cut by 6 bases, the J end by 2 bases, with 10 bases between. This CDR3 spans 13 amino acids. The germline V gene encodes CDR1 SGHTA and CDR2 FQGNSA. The CDR3 DNA is TGTGCCAGCAGGCCAGCGGTTCAAGAGACCCAGTACTTC. Its protein product is CASRPAVQETQYF.

The V call is TRBV6-5, the J call TRBJ1-2, with D maybe TRBD1 (5 bases). There are 15 residues in the CDR3. Deletions cut 7 bases from V and 6 bases from J, with 21 bases between. Germline V gene lookup returns CDR1 MNHEY and CDR2 SVGAGI. The CDR3 here is CASTLLAGSDNGYTF. CDR3 in DNA: TGTGCCAGCACCCTCCTCGCAGGGTCAGACAATGGCTACACCTTC.

This chain joins TRBV2 and TRBJ1-2; 9 nucleotides align to TRBD1. Trimming cost V 7 bases and J 3 bases; bases outside gene matches: 3. The CDR3 extends over 13 amino acids. CDR1 and CDR2 from the germline V gene are SNHLY and FYNNEI. The CDR3 region is CASTRTGDYGYTF. As DNA, the CDR3 is TGTGCCAGCACCCGGACAGGGGACTATGGCTACACCTTC.

The rearrangement joins TRBV10-1 to TRBJ2-2; 7 bases agree with TRBD1. The CDR3 sequence is 14 residues long. Germline trimming cut 6 bases from V and 3 bases from J; bases unmatched to any gene: 4. CDR1 and CDR2 from the germline V gene are WNHNN and SYGVQD (reference sequence). Here the CDR3 DNA reads TGCGCCAGCAGGGAAGGGGGCGACACCGGGGAGCTGTTTTTT. Protein sequence: CASREGGDTGELFF.

The rearrangement links TRBV4-1 to TRBJ2-5; 8 positions agree with TRBD1. The CDR3 consists of 15 residues. The trim removed 2 bases at V and 2 bases at J, leaving 4 bases unmatched. Germline V gene lookup returns CDR1 MGHRA and CDR2 YSYEKL. The CDR3 DNA follows: TGCGCCAGCAGCCAACCGGACAGGGAGCAAGAGACCCAGTACTTC. Its translation: CASSQPDREQETQYF.

The gene calls are TRBV5-6 and TRBJ2-5; D gene uncertain. Germline V CDR1 and CDR2: SGHDT, YYEEEE. Trimming took 0 bases from V and 2 from J, leaving 11 bases between them. The CDR3 contains 15 residues. As DNA, the CDR3 is TGTGCCAGCAGCTTGGGAGCACCTTTTCAAGAGACCCAGTACTTC. It yields the protein CASSLGAPFQETQYF.

The rearrangement links TRBV5-6 to TRBJ2-2; D might be TRBD1 (6 bases). This CDR3 spans 15 amino acids. V shed 2 bases and J shed 7 bases, with 15 bases lying between them. Germline V lookup: CDR1 SGHDT, CDR2 YYEEEE. The CDR3 loop is CASSLGQFNDGELFF. The CDR3 DNA is TGTGCCAGCAGCTTAGGACAGTTCAACGACGGGGAGCTGTTTTTT. The variable domain in full, completed from reference TRBV5-6 and TRBJ2-2, reads DAGVTQSPTHLIKTRGQQVTLRCSPKSGHDTVSWYQQALGQGPQFIFQYYEEEERQRGNFPDRFSGHQFPNYSSELNVNALLLGDSALYLCASSLGQFNDGELFFGEGSRLTVL.

The V gene is TRBV28, the J gene TRBJ1-1; 7 bases are shared with TRBD1. Germline V gene lookup returns CDR1 MDHEN and CDR2 SYDVKM. The CDR3 has 10 residues. The J segment lost 4 bases and the V segment lost 10 bases, leaving 0 bases of the junction unmatched. The CDR3 sequence is CATGGTEAFF. CDR3 coding DNA: TGTGCCACAGGGGGCACTGAAGCTTTCTTT.

This clone was detected once. This chain connects TRBV30 to TRBJ1-1, with D perhaps TRBD1 (5 bases). Germline V lookup: CDR1 GTSNPN, CDR2 SVGIG (reference sequence). V lost 5 bases to trimming and J lost 3 bases, with 16 bases between them. This CDR3 is 14 amino acids long. Written as DNA, the CDR3 is TGTGCCTGGTTACCCGGGACGGGGGACACTGAAGCTTTCTTT. This encodes CAWLPGTGDTEAFF.

This sequence joins TRBV27 and TRBJ2-1; possibly TRBD2 for D (5 bases). Germline CDR1 and CDR2: MNHEY and SMNVEV (reference sequence). The CDR3 contains 15 residues. V gave up 7 bases and J gave up 2 bases, with 15 bases separating them. Here the CDR3 DNA reads TGTGCCAGCACCTCGTTACGGAGGCCCTACAATGAGCAGTTCTTC. It translates to CASTSLRRPYNEQFF.

The chain links TRBV19 to TRBJ1-1, with D perhaps matching TRBD1 (6 bases). This CDR3 is built from 15 residues. The V gene's germline CDR1 is LNHDA and CDR2 SQIVND (reference sequence). V shed 4 bases and J shed 11 bases, with 23 bases lying between them. The chain's CDR3 is CASSTIEAGGEEAFF. The CDR3 DNA sequence: TGTGCCAGTAGTACCATTGAGGCGGGGGGCGAGGAGGCTTTCTTT. The full variable domain, in which reference TRBV19 and TRBJ1-1 provide the parts outside the CDR3, is DGGITQSPKYLFRKEGQNVTLSCEQNLNHDAMYWYRQDPGQGLRLIYYSQIVNDFQKGDIAEGYSVSREKKESFPLTVTSAQKNPTAFYLCASSTIEAGGEEAFFGQGTRLTVV.

The CDR3 here is CASSQSRHGYTF. The CDR3 nucleotides are TGTGCCAGCAGCCAAAGCCGTCATGGCTACACCTTC. The chain has TRBV14 and TRBJ1-2; D not resolved. The length of the CDR3 is 12 residues. The germline V gene has CDR1 SGHDN and CDR2 FVKESK. Trimming left V 2 bases short and J 6 bases short, with 7 bases between.

J is TRBJ1-1 and V is TRBV9, with D unclear. The CDR3 length is 14 residues. The V end lost 1 base, the J end lost 1 base, and 8 bases lay between the germline ends. Germline V gives CDR1 SGDLS, CDR2 YYNGEE. CDR3 in amino acids: CASSVNQENTEAFF. Here the CDR3 DNA reads TGTGCCAGCAGCGTAAATCAGGAGAACACTGAAGCTTTCTTT.

The rearrangement links TRBV2 to TRBJ2-5; D may be TRBD1 (5 bases). Trimming took off 8 bases at V and 5 bases at J, with 18 bases between the two ends. Germline-derived CDR1 and CDR2 are SNHLY and FYNNEI. CDR3 length: 14 residues. This CDR3 is CASSRIGSGETQYF. CDR3 DNA sequence: TGTGCCAGCTCCCGCATTGGGTCAGGGGAGACCCAGTACTTC.

The chain joins TRBV7-9 to TRBJ1-2; 7 positions match TRBD1. This CDR3 region has 14 residues. Trimming took 7 bases from V and 3 from J; bases not matched to a gene: 8. CDR1 and CDR2 (germline): SEHNR, FQNEAQ (reference sequence). The CDR3 nucleotides are TGTGCCAGCACCAAACAGGGGATTGACTATGGCTACACCTTC. Translation: CASTKQGIDYGYTF.

The genes are TRBV5-6 and TRBJ1-2; D remains unclear. Between the trimmed V and J ends, which lost 4 bases and 4 bases, there was a span of 11 bases. The CDR3 runs to 13 residues. Per the germline V gene, CDR1 is SGHDT and CDR2 is YYEEEE. The CDR3 DNA follows: TGTGCCAGCAGCCCCAGGACTGTCTATGGCTACACCTTC. Translated, it gives CASSPRTVYGYTF.

This chain joins TRBV7-9 and TRBJ2-5; TRBD2 aligns across 10 bases. V gave up 1 base and J gave up 5 bases; unmatched junction bases: 7. The CDR3 runs to 16 residues. Per germline, CDR1 SEHNR and CDR2 FQNEAQ (reference sequence). CDR3 residues: CASSLGTSGNIETQYF. DNA of the CDR3: TGTGCCAGCAGCTTAGGAACTAGCGGGAATATCGAGACCCAGTACTTC.

This clone was observed a few times. This rearrangement joins TRBV2 to TRBJ2-7, with TRBD1 matching over 9 bases. The length of the CDR3 is 13 residues. Germline V gene lookup returns CDR1 SNHLY and CDR2 FYNNEI. The V and J ends lost 4 bases and 5 bases, in that order; junction bases with no gene match: 3. The CDR3, as DNA: TGTGCCAGCAGTGCACAGGGGGCTGACGAGCAGTACTTC. It codes for CASSAQGADEQYF. The entire variable domain, with the rest obtained from reference TRBV2 and TRBJ2-7, is as follows: EPEVTQTPSHQVTQMGQEVILRCVPISNHLYFYWYRQILGQKVEFLVSFYNNEISEKSEIFDDQFSVERPDGSNFTLKIRSTKLEDSAMYFCASSAQGADEQYFGPGTRLTVT.

This clone was seen repeatedly, ten times or more. V is TRBV19 and J is TRBJ2-2; 8 bases match TRBD1. Germline CDR1 and CDR2: LNHDA and SQIVND (reference sequence). After removal of 8 bases from V and 0 bases from J, the junction contained 11 bases not matched to a gene. The CDR3 consists of 17 residues. The CDR3 DNA is TGTGCCAGTTCGAAAGGGGGGACAGGCGCGAACACCGGGGAGCTGTTTTTT. Translating gives CASSKGGTGANTGELFF.

This chain links TRBV25-1 with TRBJ2-5; D may be TRBD1 (8 bases). The CDR3 runs 14 residues. V lost 6 bases and J lost 7, with 18 bases in between. Germline CDR1 reads MGHDK; CDR2 reads SYGVNS. In DNA form, the CDR3 reads TGTGCCAGCAGGGGGGGGGTTGGACAGGGGACCCAGTACTTC. This codes for CASRGGVGQGTQYF.

This rearrangement joins TRBV6-5 to TRBJ1-1; D is possibly TRBD1 (6 bases). CDR1 and CDR2 from the germline V gene are MNHEY and SVGAGI. The CDR3 length is 14 residues. Trimming took off 0 bases at V and 5 bases at J, with 10 bases between the two ends. The CDR3 DNA reads TGTGCCAGCAGTTACTCACAGGGAAGGACTGAAGCTTTCTTT. Protein sequence: CASSYSQGRTEAFF.

This rearrangement joins TRBV5-1 to TRBJ2-7; 9 bases are shared with TRBD1. With 4 bases clipped from V and 4 bases from J, the junction kept 12 bases outside the gene matches. Germline CDR1 is SGHRS and CDR2 is YFSETQ. This CDR3 is 16 amino acids long. The CDR3 DNA sequence: TGCGCCAGCAGCCTCACCCCCGGGACAGGGATTTACGAGCAGTACTTC. Amino acids: CASSLTPGTGIYEQYF. Looking up the rest from reference TRBV5-1 and TRBJ2-7 gives the full variable domain: KAGVTQTPRYLIKTRGQQVTLSCSPISGHRSVSWYQQTPGQGLQFLFEYFSETQRNKGNFPGRFSGRQFSNSRSEMNVSTLELGDSALYLCASSLTPGTGIYEQYFGPGTRLTVT.